A single T cell receptor beta chain is shown here with its context. Its specificity is unknown. These data belong to a study of beta chain features in type 1 diabetes. The CDR3 spans 14 residues. The germline V gene has CDR1 LNHDA and CDR2 SQIVND (reference sequence). V lost 4 bases and J lost 6; bases outside the gene matches: 4. Notes on the study in general: The study found moderately but significantly shorter TCRB CDR3s in all four CD4+ subsets of Type 1 diabetes patients. Over-representation of high TCR-expressing cells was a possible consequence of cDNA sequencing.

Expressed TCRB transcripts were sequenced because the entire RNA isolate underwent reverse transcription. The study sequenced naive, central memory and regulatory T cell samples to an average of about 3.9 million reads. TCRdb's copy holds only in-frame clones and misses some; the assay was immunoSEQ multiplex PCR. The sample yields roughly 340,000 clones, roughly 12% seen once. The clonotype originates from a woman aged 18-30 years with type 1 diabetes. The sample comprised naive CD4+ T cells from blood. J is TRBJ2-4 and V is TRBV19; the match to TRBD2 covers 9 bases. The CDR3 coding sequence is TGTGCCAGTAGTAAGCGGGAGGAGAGAAACATTCAGTACTTC. The encoded protein is CASSKREERNIQYF.